This record looks at one T cell receptor (beta chain) sequence and its context. The antigen is unknown. The CDR3 is 17 amino acids. The germline CDR1 and CDR2 sequences are LGHDT and YNNKEL (reference sequence). V was pared by 6 bases and J by 0 bases, with 6 bases of the junction left unmatched. These data originate in a study of blood T cells in healthy people across ages. The wider study: About one barcoded beta molecule per two T cells was captured by template switching. Whole-study findings and limits: Any changes in expanded clonotypes were possibly confounded, as donor CMV status remained unknown.

Primers used in a second PCR of roughly 6 to 12 cycles were a sample-barcoded 5' primer and a J-beta primer mix. Each of the cDNA molecules was tagged by a template-switch adaptor with 12 random nucleotides. TCRdb independently ran MiXCR on the 5' RACE reads; one entry per CDR3 protein. The sample lists about 900,000 distinct CDR3 sequences, around 48% occurring once. This chain uses TRBV3-1 with TRBJ2-3; TRBD2 matches at 13 bases. Sequenced input: blood. This TCR derives from a man younger than 40 in good health. The CDR3 region is CASRPGTSGASTDTQYF. The CDR3 bases are TGTGCCAGCAGGCCTGGGACTAGCGGGGCCAGCACAGATACGCAGTATTTT.